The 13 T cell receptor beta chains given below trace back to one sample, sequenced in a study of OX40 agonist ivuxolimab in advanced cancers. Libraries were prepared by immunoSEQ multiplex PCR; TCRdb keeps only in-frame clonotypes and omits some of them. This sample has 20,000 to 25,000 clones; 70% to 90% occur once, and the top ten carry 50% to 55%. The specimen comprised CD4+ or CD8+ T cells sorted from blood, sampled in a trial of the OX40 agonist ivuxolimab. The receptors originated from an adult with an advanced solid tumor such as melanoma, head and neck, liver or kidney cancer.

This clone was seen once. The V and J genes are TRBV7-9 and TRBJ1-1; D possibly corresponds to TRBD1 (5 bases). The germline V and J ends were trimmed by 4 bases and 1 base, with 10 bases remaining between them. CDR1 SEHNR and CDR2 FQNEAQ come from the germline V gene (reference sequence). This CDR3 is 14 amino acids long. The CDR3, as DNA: TGTGCCAGCAGCTACCTGAGGGGGAACACTGAAGCTTTCTTT. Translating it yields CASSYLRGNTEAFF.

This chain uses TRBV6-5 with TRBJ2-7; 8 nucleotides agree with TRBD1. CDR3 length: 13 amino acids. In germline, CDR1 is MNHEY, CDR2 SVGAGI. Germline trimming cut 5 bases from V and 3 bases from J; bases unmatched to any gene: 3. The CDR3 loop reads CASSITGGYEQYF. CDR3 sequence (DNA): TGTGCCAGCAGTATCACAGGGGGCTACGAGCAGTACTTC.

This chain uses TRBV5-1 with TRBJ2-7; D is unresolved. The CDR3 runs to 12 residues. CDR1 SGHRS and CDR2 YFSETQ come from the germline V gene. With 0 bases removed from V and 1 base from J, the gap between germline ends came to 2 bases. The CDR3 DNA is TGCGCCAGCAGCTTGGTATCCTACGAGCAGTACTTC. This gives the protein CASSLVSYEQYF. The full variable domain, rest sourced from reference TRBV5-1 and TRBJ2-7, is KAGVTQTPRYLIKTRGQQVTLSCSPISGHRSVSWYQQTPGQGLQFLFEYFSETQRNKGNFPGRFSGRQFSNSRSEMNVSTLELGDSALYLCASSLVSYEQYFGPGTRLTVT.

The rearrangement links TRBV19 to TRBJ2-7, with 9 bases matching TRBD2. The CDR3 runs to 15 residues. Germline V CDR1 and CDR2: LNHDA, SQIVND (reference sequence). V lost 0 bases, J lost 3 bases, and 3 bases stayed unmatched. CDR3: CASSIDPSGIYEQYF. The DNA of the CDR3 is TGTGCCAGTAGTATAGACCCTAGCGGGATCTACGAGCAGTACTTC.

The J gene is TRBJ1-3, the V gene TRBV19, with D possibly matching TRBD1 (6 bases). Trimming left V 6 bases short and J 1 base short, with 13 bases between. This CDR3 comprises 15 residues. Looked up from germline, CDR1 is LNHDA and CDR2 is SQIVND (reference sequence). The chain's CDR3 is CASRSGTSSGNTIYF. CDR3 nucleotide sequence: TGTGCCAGTAGATCCGGGACAAGTTCTGGAAACACCATATATTTT.

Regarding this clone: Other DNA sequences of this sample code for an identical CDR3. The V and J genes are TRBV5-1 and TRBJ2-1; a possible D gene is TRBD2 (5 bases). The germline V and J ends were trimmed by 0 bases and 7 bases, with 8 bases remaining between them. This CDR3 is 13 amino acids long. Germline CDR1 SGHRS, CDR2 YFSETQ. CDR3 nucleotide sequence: TGCGCCAGCAGCTTGGCCTTAGCGAATGAGCAGTTCTTC. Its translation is CASSLALANEQFF.

Written as DNA, the CDR3 is TGTGCCAGCAGCGCACAGGGACCGCTCTCCTACGAGCAGTACTTC. Encoded protein: CASSAQGPLSYEQYF. The chain links TRBV13 to TRBJ2-7, with D possibly being TRBD1 (6 bases). This CDR3 is 15 amino acids long. Germline V lookup: CDR1 PRHDT, CDR2 FYEKMQ (reference sequence). The V end lost 5 bases, the J end lost 0 bases, and 14 bases lay between the germline ends.

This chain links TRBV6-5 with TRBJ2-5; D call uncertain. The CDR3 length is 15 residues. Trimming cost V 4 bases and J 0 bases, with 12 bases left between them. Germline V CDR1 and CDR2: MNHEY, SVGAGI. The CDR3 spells CASSLARPNQETQYF. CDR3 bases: TGTGCCAGCAGTTTGGCGAGACCAAACCAAGAGACCCAGTACTTC.

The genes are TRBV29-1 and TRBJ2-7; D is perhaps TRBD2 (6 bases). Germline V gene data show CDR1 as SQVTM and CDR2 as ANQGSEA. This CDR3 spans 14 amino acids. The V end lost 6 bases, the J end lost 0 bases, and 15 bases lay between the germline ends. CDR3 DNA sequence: TGCAGCGTCGCGGGGACCGATAGCTCCTACGAGCAGTACTTC. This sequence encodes CSVAGTDSSYEQYF.

CDR3 in amino acids: CASSDLVGYEQYF. CDR3 bases: TGTGCCAGCAGCGACCTGGTAGGCTACGAGCAGTACTTC. The genes are TRBV11-2 and TRBJ2-7; D gene unclear. The CDR3 has 13 residues. V lost 5 bases and J 3 bases, leaving 11 bases between the germline ends. Germline assignment: CDR1 SGHAT and CDR2 FQNNGV.

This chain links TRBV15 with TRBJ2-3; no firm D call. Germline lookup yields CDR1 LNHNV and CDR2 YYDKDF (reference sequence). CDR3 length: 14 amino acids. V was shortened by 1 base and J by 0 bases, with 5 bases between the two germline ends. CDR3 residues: CATSRVGSTDTQYF. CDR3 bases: TGTGCCACCAGCAGAGTCGGGAGCACAGATACGCAGTATTTT.

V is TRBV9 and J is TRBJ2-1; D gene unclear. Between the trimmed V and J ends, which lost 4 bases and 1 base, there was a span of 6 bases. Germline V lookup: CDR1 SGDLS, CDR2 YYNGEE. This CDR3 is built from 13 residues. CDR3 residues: CASSPLSYNEQFF. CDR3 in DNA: TGTGCCAGCAGCCCGCTGTCCTACAATGAGCAGTTCTTC.

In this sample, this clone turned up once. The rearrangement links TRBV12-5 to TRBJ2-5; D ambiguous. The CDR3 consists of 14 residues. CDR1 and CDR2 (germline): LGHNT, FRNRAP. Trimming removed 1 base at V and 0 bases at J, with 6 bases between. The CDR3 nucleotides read TGTGCTAGTGGTTTGGGTAGGGACCAAGAGACCCAGTACTTC. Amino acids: CASGLGRDQETQYF.